Shown below are 30 T cell receptor beta chains from a single sample sequenced in a study of blood T cell repertoires in COVID-19. Assay: immunoSEQ multiplex PCR; the TCRdb copy retains only in-frame clones and omits some. The sample consists of 69,000 or so clones, roughly 89% of them appearing once. The specimen was peripheral blood. These receptors were taken from a man in his forties or fifties with acute or convalescent COVID-19.

The chain carries TRBV6-4 and TRBJ1-5, with D tentatively TRBD1 (5 bases). Trimming took 0 bases from V and 4 from J, leaving 13 bases between them. This CDR3 contains 16 residues. Germline V gene sequence: CDR1 MRHNA, CDR2 SNTAGT. CDR3 sequence (DNA): TGTGCCAGCAGTGACTCATCGGGGGAACGAAATCAGCCCCAGCATTTT. It yields the protein CASSDSSGERNQPQHF.

The rearrangement joins TRBV30 to TRBJ1-1; D is perhaps TRBD1 (6 bases). The CDR3 loop spans 14 amino acids. From germline, CDR1 is GTSNPN and CDR2 SVGIG (reference sequence). Trimming removed 5 bases at V and 3 bases at J, with 16 bases between. CDR3 region: CAWGRGAGYTEAFF. In DNA form, the CDR3 reads TGTGCCTGGGGGCGGGGGGCTGGTTACACTGAAGCTTTCTTT. The whole variable domain, filled in from reference TRBV30 and TRBJ1-1, reads SQTIHQWPATLVQPVGSPLSLECTVEGTSNPNLYWYRQAAGRGLQLLFYSVGIGQISSEVPQNLSASRPQDRQFILSSKKLLLSDSGFYLCAWGRGAGYTEAFFGQGTRLTVV.

The rearrangement joins TRBV14 to TRBJ1-6; possibly TRBD1 for D (6 bases). V lost 0 bases and J lost 8, with 14 bases in between. This CDR3 has 16 residues. From germline, CDR1 is SGHDN and CDR2 FVKESK. CDR3 amino acids: CASSQEVGGAHSPLHF. The CDR3 DNA reads as TGTGCCAGCAGCCAAGAGGTAGGGGGGGCGCATTCACCCCTCCACTTT.

This chain connects TRBV13 to TRBJ2-7, with 10 bases that match TRBD2. Germline values: CDR1 PRHDT, CDR2 FYEKMQ (reference sequence). The CDR3 spans 14 residues. V was pared by 9 bases and J by 8 bases, with 13 bases of the junction left unmatched. The CDR3: CASERTSGRVQQYF. CDR3 nucleotide sequence: TGTGCCAGTGAACGGACTAGCGGACGAGTTCAGCAGTACTTC.

The chain combines TRBV10-2 with TRBJ2-3, with 11 positions matching TRBD2. Germline V CDR1 and CDR2: WSHSY, SAAADI. This CDR3 has 15 amino acids. V lost 3 bases and J lost 6; bases outside the gene matches: 5. CDR3: CASSDLAGGPDTQYF. In nucleotides, the CDR3 is TGCGCCAGCAGTGATTTAGCGGGAGGGCCGGATACGCAGTATTTT.

The chain uses TRBV5-1 and TRBJ2-1, with TRBD2 identical over 8 bases. The CDR3 has 17 amino acids. The V gene's germline CDR1 is SGHRS and CDR2 YFSETQ. Trimming cost V 0 bases and J 3 bases; bases outside gene matches: 8. The CDR3 spells CASSLALAGQDYNEQFF. In DNA form, the CDR3 reads TGCGCCAGCAGCTTGGCCCTAGCGGGCCAGGACTACAATGAGCAGTTCTTC.

The genes are TRBV19 and TRBJ2-3, with TRBD2 matching over 9 bases. The length of the CDR3 is 14 residues. The V gene's germline CDR1 is LNHDA and CDR2 SQIVND (reference sequence). J gave up 3 bases and V 3 bases, and 1 base lay outside the gene matches. The CDR3 DNA reads as TGTGCCAGTAGTATTCTAGCGGGAACAGATACGCAGTATTTT. Protein product: CASSILAGTDTQYF.

The chain recombines TRBV4-1 with TRBJ2-3; TRBD2 matches 7 bases. The CDR3 consists of 17 residues. V was pared by 1 base and J by 0 bases, with 7 bases of the junction left unmatched. In germline, CDR1 is MGHRA, CDR2 YSYEKL. Written as DNA, the CDR3 is TGCGCCAGCAGCCAAGTCCTCGCTAGCGGAAGCACAGATACGCAGTATTTT. Translating it yields CASSQVLASGSTDTQYF.

There are a few counts of this clone. The chain joins TRBV11-3 to TRBJ1-2, with D tentatively TRBD1 (6 bases). V was shortened by 4 bases and J by 3 bases, with 12 bases between the two germline ends. Germline V gene lookup returns CDR1 SGHNT and CDR2 YENEEA. The CDR3 consists of 14 residues. CDR3 in DNA: TGTGCCAGCAGCTCCCTGGACAGCTACTATGGCTACACCTTC. Amino acids: CASSSLDSYYGYTF.

This rearrangement joins TRBV5-1 to TRBJ2-7, with 12 bases matching TRBD2. J was trimmed by 5 bases and V by 5 bases; bases with no gene match: 5. The CDR3 extends over 14 amino acids. CDR1 is SGHRS, CDR2 YFSETQ, per germline. This CDR3 is CASSSGLAGDEQYF. For the CDR3, the DNA is TGCGCCAGCAGTTCGGGACTAGCGGGTGACGAGCAGTACTTC.

This rearrangement joins TRBV4-2 to TRBJ2-7; possibly TRBD2 for D (5 bases). The CDR3 contains 16 residues. Germline loops: CDR1 LGHNA, CDR2 YNFKEQ. Deletions cut 4 bases from V and 0 bases from J, with 16 bases between. The CDR3 DNA reads as TGTGCCAGCAGCCGACAAACTGGCGGGTCCTCCTACGAGCAGTACTTC. Its translation: CASSRQTGGSSYEQYF.

This sequence joins TRBV5-1 and TRBJ2-1, with D perhaps matching TRBD2 (6 bases). V was pared by 0 bases and J by 8 bases, with 18 bases between. Germline CDR1 is SGHRS and CDR2 is YFSETQ. This CDR3 has 16 amino acids. CDR3 loop: CASSLGSWGGGDEQFF. For the CDR3, the DNA is TGCGCCAGCAGCTTGGGTAGCTGGGGAGGCGGCGATGAGCAGTTCTTC.

The rearrangement joins TRBV27 to TRBJ2-3; unclear D gene. This CDR3 has 13 residues. V gave up 4 bases and J gave up 0 bases, with 5 bases separating them. Germline V gene sequence: CDR1 MNHEY, CDR2 SMNVEV (reference sequence). The CDR3 DNA sequence: TGTGCCAGCAGTTCCTACAGCACAGATACGCAGTATTTT. Amino acids: CASSSYSTDTQYF.

The chain has TRBV4-1 and TRBJ2-5; 8 bases match TRBD1. Looked up from germline, CDR1 is MGHRA and CDR2 is YSYEKL. Germline trimming cut 3 bases from V and 1 base from J; bases unmatched to any gene: 7. The CDR3 has 16 residues. The CDR3 coding sequence is TGCGCCAGCAGCCAGCGGTCCGGACAGGGCCAAGAGACCCAGTACTTC. It specifies CASSQRSGQGQETQYF.

The chain is built from TRBV3-1 (or the pseudogene TRBV3-2) and TRBJ2-4; 8 bases align to TRBD1. Germline V gene data show CDR1 as LGHDT and CDR2 as YNNKEL (reference sequence). J gave up 6 bases and V 1 base, and 2 bases lay outside the gene matches. CDR3 length equals 14 residues. CDR3 protein: CASSQGGQGNIQYF. In DNA, the CDR3 is TGTGCCAGCAGCCAAGGAGGACAGGGAAACATTCAGTACTTC.

The rearrangement uses TRBV4-2 and TRBJ2-7, with 7 positions matching TRBD2. Germline CDR1 reads LGHNA; CDR2 reads YNFKEQ. This CDR3 comprises 15 residues. V lost 3 bases and J lost 3; bases outside the gene matches: 8. CDR3 sequence: CASSQTGTINYEQYF. Here the CDR3 DNA reads TGTGCCAGCAGCCAGACCGGGACTATTAACTACGAGCAGTACTTC.

The genes are TRBV6-2 or TRBV6-3 and TRBJ2-7, with 8 bases that match TRBD2. Germline V CDR1 and CDR2: MNHEY, SVGEGT. With V trimmed by 6 bases and J by 2 bases, 6 bases remained unmatched. The CDR3 contains 14 residues. CDR3 sequence (DNA): TGTGCCAGCAGCATCGGGAGGGAGGCCTACGAGCAGTACTTC. It specifies CASSIGREAYEQYF.

V gene TRBV5-6 combines with J gene TRBJ2-1; TRBD2 agrees at 8 bases. V was clipped by 6 bases and J by 7 bases; unmatched bases: 6. The germline CDR1 and CDR2 sequences are SGHDT and YYEEEE. The CDR3 spans 13 residues. The CDR3: CASTPGLANEQFF. The CDR3 DNA sequence: TGTGCCAGCACCCCCGGACTAGCAAATGAGCAGTTCTTC.

The chain recombines TRBV4-3 with TRBJ2-7, with 9 bases identical to TRBD2. Germline CDR1 is LGHNA and CDR2 is YSLEER. Losses at the gene ends were 1 base for V and 7 bases for J; bases not matched to a gene: 5. The CDR3 is made up of 14 amino acids. The CDR3 here is CASSQALLAGEQYF. The CDR3 nucleotides are TGCGCCAGCAGCCAAGCTCTCCTAGCGGGGGAGCAGTACTTC.

The V call is TRBV5-1, the J call TRBJ2-7; D gene ambiguous. Germline loops: CDR1 SGHRS, CDR2 YFSETQ. V gave up 0 bases and J gave up 4 bases, with 5 bases separating them. This CDR3 comprises 12 residues. The CDR3: CASSLAPYEQYF. Written as DNA, the CDR3 is TGCGCCAGCAGCTTGGCTCCGTACGAGCAGTACTTC.

This chain uses TRBV7-7 with TRBJ1-3, with no clear D. The CDR3 runs 15 residues. Germline V gene sequence: CDR1 SSHAT, CDR2 FNYEAQ (reference sequence). The ends were cut back, 1 base at V and 0 bases at J, with 7 bases in the middle. For the CDR3, the DNA is TGTGCCAGCAGCTTAGATGGGAGCTCTGGAAACACCATATATTTT. Protein product: CASSLDGSSGNTIYF.

This chain connects TRBV19 to TRBJ1-4, with D possibly matching TRBD1 (6 bases). The length of the CDR3 is 15 residues. CDR1 is LNHDA and CDR2 is SQIVND in the germline V gene (reference sequence). Trimming shortened V by 5 bases and J by 0 bases, and 10 bases separated the two germline ends. CDR3 region: CASSLQGATNEKLFF. DNA for the CDR3: TGTGCCAGTAGTCTACAGGGTGCAACTAATGAAAAACTGTTTTTT.

The gene calls are TRBV4-2 and TRBJ2-3, with D possibly matching TRBD1 (5 bases). Trimming took off 3 bases at V and 0 bases at J, with 16 bases between the two ends. This CDR3 comprises 17 residues. CDR1 LGHNA and CDR2 YNFKEQ come from the germline V gene. CDR3 coding DNA: TGTGCCAGCAGCCAGGTTACAGGTTCTCCTAGCACAGATACGCAGTATTTT. Residues: CASSQVTGSPSTDTQYF.

This clone was observed a handful of times. The gene calls are TRBV10-1 and TRBJ2-1; TRBD2 agrees at 10 bases. The CDR3 runs to 18 residues. Trimming removed 2 bases from V and 5 bases from J; junction bases left unmatched: 12. Germline CDR1 is WNHNN and CDR2 is SYGVQD (reference sequence). Here the CDR3 reads CASSELTASGGRNNEQFF. The CDR3 nucleotides read TGCGCCAGCAGTGAGCTAACGGCTAGCGGGGGTCGGAACAATGAGCAGTTCTTC.

J is TRBJ2-3 and V is TRBV24-1, with D uncertain. Per germline, CDR1 KGHDR and CDR2 SFDVKD. This CDR3 spans 17 amino acids. Trimming removed 6 bases at V and 0 bases at J, with 18 bases between. The CDR3 DNA reads TGTGCCACCAGTCCGACCTTCCCGGCGGTTAGCACAGATACGCAGTATTTT. Translation gives CATSPTFPAVSTDTQYF.

The chain joins TRBV27 to TRBJ1-6; D gene uncertain. Germline CDR1 is MNHEY and CDR2 is SMNVEV (reference sequence). There are 14 residues in the CDR3. Trimming took off 8 bases at V and 7 bases at J, with 15 bases between the two ends. The CDR3 sequence: CASSRESGNSPLHF. CDR3 coding DNA: TGTGCCAGCTCTAGGGAGTCCGGGAATTCACCCCTCCACTTT.

The CDR3 here is CASSQSLLSSLVTGGREQYF. DNA for the CDR3: TGCGCCAGCAGCCAGAGTCTTCTCTCGTCCCTTGTGACAGGGGGCCGAGAGCAGTACTTC. The chain combines TRBV4-1 with TRBJ2-7; 10 bases align to TRBD1. From germline, CDR1 is MGHRA and CDR2 YSYEKL. The CDR3 runs 20 residues. The V gene end was trimmed by 3 bases and the J gene end by 7 bases; junction bases not matched to a gene: 24.

The chain joins TRBV6-1 to TRBJ1-2; tentatively, D is TRBD1 (5 bases). V lost 3 bases to trimming and J lost 5 bases, with 13 bases between them. This CDR3 spans 14 amino acids. Per germline, CDR1 MNHNS and CDR2 SASEGT. CDR3 nucleotides: TGTGCCAGCAGTGAGGGACTGCTCCTTTATGGCTACACCTTC. Its translation is CASSEGLLLYGYTF.

This clone was recorded only once. The V gene is TRBV18, the J gene TRBJ1-4, with 9 bases lining up with TRBD1. There are 12 residues in the CDR3. The V gene's germline CDR1 is KGHSH and CDR2 LQKENI. The V and J ends lost 4 bases and 12 bases, in that order; junction bases with no gene match: 3. Here the CDR3 reads CASSLGQGQLFF. The CDR3 region has the DNA TGTGCCAGCTCACTAGGACAGGGGCAACTGTTTTTT.

The V and J genes are TRBV6-5 and TRBJ1-4; unclear D gene. The CDR3 runs 14 residues. In germline, CDR1 is MNHEY, CDR2 SVGAGI. V lost 6 bases and J 8 bases, leaving 16 bases between the germline ends. The CDR3 DNA reads TGTGCCAGCAGGAGCCGAGGGCGGGGAGAAAAACTGTTTTTT. This sequence encodes CASRSRGRGEKLFF.